A selection of T cell receptor beta chains follows, all from one sample in a study of blood T cell repertoires in COVID-19. Clones were read by immunoSEQ multiplex PCR, and TCRdb kept only the in-frame ones, dropping some. This sample has about 160,000 clones, with approximately 87% found just once. Sequenced sample: peripheral blood. The receptor source for this set is a woman in her seventies with COVID-19, enrolled during active disease. The CDR3 runs from the conserved cysteine through the conserved F or W. D genes are given only for firm matches. Clone sizes are given selectively: once, few, many, or a class where the clone is expanded.

J gene	clone size	V gene	D gene	CDR3 length	CDR3 DNA	CDR3 protein
TRBJ2-3	NA	TRBV7-3	NA	18	TGTGCCAGCAGCTTAAATGGGGCCGCAGGGGTGGGCACAGATACGCAGTATTTT	CASSLNGAAGVGTDTQYF
TRBJ1-1	NA	TRBV10-3	TRBD1	16	TGTGCCATCAGGACTGACAGGGAGACAACGTCCACTGAAGCTTTCTTT	CAIRTDRETTSTEAFF
TRBJ2-3	NA	TRBV10-1	TRBD2	16	TGCGCCAGCAGCATGACTAGCGGGGGAGCAACAGATACGCAGTATTTT	CASSMTSGGATDTQYF
TRBJ1-1	NA	TRBV25-1	NA	15	TGTGCCAGCAGGTCGGCCAGCGCATTGAACACTGAAGCTTTCTTT	CASRSASALNTEAFF
TRBJ1-6	once	TRBV3-1/TRBV3-2	TRBD1	16	TGTGCCAGCAGCCAGGTAGGGGGCGCATGGGATTCACCCCTCCACTTT	CASSQVGGAWDSPLHF
TRBJ1-1	NA	TRBV19	NA	15	TGTGCCAGTAGTATAAACTCCCCTGAGAACACTGAAGCTTTCTTT	CASSINSPENTEAFF
TRBJ1-6	NA	TRBV3-1/TRBV3-2	TRBD1	14	TGTGCCAGCAGCCACCACAGGGGCGGGTCACCCCTCCACTTT	CASSHHRGGSPLHF
TRBJ1-1	NA	TRBV28	NA	13	TGTGCCAGCAGTTTAGGCCCCCGGGGTGAAGCTTTCTTT	CASSLGPRGEAFF
TRBJ1-5	few	TRBV27	TRBD1	15	TGTGCCAGCAGAATTGGACAGGCCAGCAATCAGCCCCAGCATTTT	CASRIGQASNQPQHF
TRBJ2-2	NA	TRBV5-4	TRBD1	15	TGTGCCAGCACCCGGACAGGGGGCTACACCGGGGAGCTGTTTTTT	CASTRTGGYTGELFF
TRBJ1-2	NA	TRBV5-4	TRBD1	14	TGTGCCAGCAGCGAACAGGGGGCTCCCTATGGCTACACCTTC	CASSEQGAPYGYTF
TRBJ1-3	NA	TRBV7-9	NA	17	TGTGCCAGCAGCTTAATCCGCCAGGTTACCTCTGGAAACACCATATATTTT	CASSLIRQVTSGNTIYF